This T cell receptor (beta chain) was sequenced in a study of PD-1 blockade in classical Hodgkin lymphoma. Each and every patient relapsed after autologous stem cell transplantation, and patients got differing brentuximab vedotin exposure. Progressive disease, partial response or complete response was each patient's best response. Per germline, CDR1 MGHDK and CDR2 SYGVNS. V was clipped by 3 bases and J by 8 bases, with 13 bases between them. This CDR3 has 13 amino acids. Study-wide findings and caveats: Patients with an early start, nivolumab under 1 year after ASCT, were excluded.

TCRdb's table, derived via immunoSEQ multiplex PCR, lists solely in-frame clones and lacks some. The data contain about 150,000 clones, less than 80% of them seen just once; the ten biggest clones take up about 9%. About this clone itself: Its antigen is currently unknown.

This TCR was sampled from a human donor with classical Hodgkin lymphoma. Sequenced material: peripheral blood mononuclear cells (PBMCs), taken before the second cycle of nivolumab. V gene TRBV25-1 combines with J gene TRBJ1-2; tentative D call: TRBD1 (5 bases). This chain's CDR3 is CASSDFGGDGYTF. CDR3 nucleotides: TGTGCCAGCAGTGATTTTGGGGGGGACGGCTACACCTTC.